The entry below gives a single T cell receptor (beta chain) sequence along with its context. Antigen: not known. This sample is part of a study of TIL therapy for anti-PD-1-resistant metastatic lung cancer. Study summary: Tumors had a median PD-L1 proportion score of around 6%. Median tumor mutation burden was under 1.9 mutations per megabase. General study findings and limits: Treatment-naive, never-smoker and oncogene-addicted patients were overrepresented in this highly selected cohort.

With 6 bases clipped from V and 5 bases from J, the junction kept 2 bases outside the gene matches. From germline, CDR1 is SNHLY and CDR2 FYNNEI. The CDR3 loop spans 14 amino acids. The immunoSEQ assay was v3. The data were produced by immunoSEQ multiplex PCR, yet TCRdb's version contains in-frame clones alone and is incomplete. In the table there are about 17,000 clones, roughly 85% of which are singletons. Time point denoted: pre-treatment sample, taken before nivolumab and TIL therapy. The TCR originated in a person aged 25 to 85 with non-small cell lung cancer. The chain joins TRBV2 to TRBJ2-4; 12 bases map to TRBD2. The sequenced sample was blood, obtained at baseline. The CDR3 bases are TGTGCCAGCAGCCCTAGCGGGGGGGAAAACATTCAGTACTTC. It yields the protein CASSPSGGENIQYF.